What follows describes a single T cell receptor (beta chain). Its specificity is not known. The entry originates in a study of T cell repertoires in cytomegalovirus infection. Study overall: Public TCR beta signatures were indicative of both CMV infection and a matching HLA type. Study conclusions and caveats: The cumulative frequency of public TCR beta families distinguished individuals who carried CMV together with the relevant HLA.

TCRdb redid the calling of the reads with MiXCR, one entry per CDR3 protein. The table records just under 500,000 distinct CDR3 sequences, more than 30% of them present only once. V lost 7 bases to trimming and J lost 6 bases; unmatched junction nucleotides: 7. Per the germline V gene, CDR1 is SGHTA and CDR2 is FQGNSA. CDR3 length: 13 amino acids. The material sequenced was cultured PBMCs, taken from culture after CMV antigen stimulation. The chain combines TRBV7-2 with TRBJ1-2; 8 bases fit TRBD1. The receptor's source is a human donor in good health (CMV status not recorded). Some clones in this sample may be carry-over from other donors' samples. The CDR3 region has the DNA TGTGCCAGCACCCTGGACAGGGCAAATGGCTACACCTTC. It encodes CASTLDRANGYTF.